The clone carrying this TCR beta chain was detected a few times. What it recognizes is unknown. Germline and genes here are mouse. After isolation, RNA underwent reverse transcription to generate cDNA as the sequencing template. Only in-frame clones appear in the TCRdb table, and some are missing; sequencing was by immunoSEQ multiplex PCR. The sample contains under 350,000 clones, none of them singletons. This entry comes from a study of CD8+ T cells in alopecia areata. About the study: Female C3H/HeJ recipients aged about 6-11 weeks got skin from C3H/HeJ graft donors aged roughly 6-13 months that had spontaneous alopecia. Study results and caveats: More clonal than normal scalp was lesional scalp, particularly alopecia totalis/universalis. Sequencing of scalp samples also captures resident alphabeta T cells of normal skin. Mice showed clearer TCR sharing than patients did, a gap that was possibly HLA-related.

The sorting of pooled cutaneous lymph node cells relied on CD4, CD8alpha, NKG2D, NKG2ACE and other markers. The receptor comes from a C3H/HeJ mouse with alopecia areata. The strain bears MHC haplotype H2-k. Source material: CD4+ T cells sorted from a lymph node.

The CDR3 bases that were read are TGTGCCAGCAGCTTAGCACTGGGGGTTAACCAAGAC. Translated: CASSLALGVNQD. The whole CDR3 protein is CASSLALGVNQDTQYF. This chain links TRBV3 with TRBJ2-5; 8 bases map to TRBD2. The sequence runs out 4 residues before the end of the CDR3; the remainder is reconstructed from the germline J gene. Trimming took 0 bases from V and 0 from J; bases not matched to a gene: 2. This CDR3 is 16 amino acids long. Germline CDR1 is SNHLY and CDR2 is FYNGKV (reference sequence).